What follows are 8 T cell receptor beta chains derived from one specimen sequenced in a study of T cells after yellow fever vaccination (dated by TCRdb to the late 2010s). Library preparation used 5' RACE. Sequencing relied on an Illumina NovaSeq 6000. TCRdb handled the public reads itself, with Q25 trimming in fastp and clone calling in MiXCR, and kept productive beta chains. Every entry covers one CDR3 protein and lists the most common genes and DNA from its rows. Present in this sample are approximately 93,000 distinct CDR3 sequences, 5.8% of which were seen just once. Roughly 39% of the sample lies in the top ten. The label giving this sample's treatment or condition can be read as: live attenuated yellow fever vaccine strain. This sample comprised CD8+ T cells sorted from PBMCs, obtained 10 days after the yellow fever booster vaccination. These receptors were taken from a man aged 18 to 30 who received the YFV17D yellow fever vaccine.

This clonotype turned up a few times. The V and J genes are TRBV7-2 and TRBJ2-1; D gene unclear. CDR1 and CDR2 (germline): SGHTA, FQGNSA. Between the trimmed V and J ends, which lost 0 bases and 0 bases, there was a span of 12 bases. The CDR3 spans 17 residues. The CDR3: CASSLAVRSVSYNEQFF. CDR3 coding DNA: TGTGCCAGCAGCTTAGCGGTCAGGTCGGTCTCCTACAATGAGCAGTTCTTC.

This clonotype has more than one count but fewer than ten. V is TRBV6-5 and J is TRBJ1-2; 7 nucleotides align to TRBD1. With 5 bases clipped from V and 2 bases from J, the junction kept 8 bases outside the gene matches. The CDR3 spans 15 residues. The V gene's germline CDR1 is MNHEY and CDR2 SVGAGI. The CDR3 here is CASSQAGTENYGYTF. The DNA for the CDR3 is TGTGCCAGCAGTCAGGCCGGGACAGAAAACTATGGCTACACCTTC.

This chain uses TRBV20-1 with TRBJ2-7, with TRBD1 identical over 7 bases. The CDR3 is 13 amino acids. CDR1 is DFQATT and CDR2 is SNEGSKA in the germline V gene (reference sequence). The V gene end was trimmed by 6 bases and the J gene end by 0 bases; junction bases not matched to a gene: 5. CDR3 sequence reads: CSATGASSYEQYV. CDR3 DNA: TGCAGTGCCACAGGGGCGAGCTCCTACGAGCAGTACGTC.

V usage is TRBV27 and J usage is TRBJ2-3; tentatively, D is TRBD1 or TRBD2 (5 bases each). CDR3 length equals 15 residues. The V and J ends lost 4 bases and 1 base respectively, with 12 bases between them. Per the germline V gene, CDR1 is MNHEY and CDR2 is SMNVEV (reference sequence). Here the CDR3 reads CASSWKGTGTDTQYF. CDR3 nucleotide sequence: TGTGCCAGCAGTTGGAAGGGGACGGGCACAGATACGCAGTATTTT.

The chain recombines TRBV4-1 with TRBJ2-3; 7 nucleotides agree with TRBD2. V shed 0 bases, J shed 2 bases, and the junction held 8 bases outside the gene matches. Germline V lookup: CDR1 MGHRA, CDR2 YSYEKL. This CDR3 comprises 17 residues. The CDR3 sequence: CASSQDPASGPTDTQYF. The CDR3 nucleotides read TGCGCCAGCAGCCAAGATCCCGCTAGCGGCCCCACAGATACGCAGTATTTT.

The chain has TRBV12-3 or TRBV12-4 and TRBJ1-2; 12 bases agree with TRBD1. The CDR3 length is 14 residues. V was clipped by 6 bases and J by 6 bases; unmatched bases: 5. CDR3 in DNA: TGTGCCAGCAGCCTCGGGACAGGGGGCGATGGCTACACCTTC. Translated, it gives CASSLGTGGDGYTF.

This clonotype was counted a few times. The gene calls are TRBV7-2 and TRBJ2-3; no firm D call. The germline V and J ends were trimmed by 2 bases and 0 bases, with 12 bases remaining between them. The CDR3 has 16 amino acids. The germline V gene has CDR1 SGHTA and CDR2 FQGNSA. CDR3 coding DNA: TGTGCCAGCAGCTTAATACCAGCTACTAGCACAGATACGCAGTATTTT. Translated: CASSLIPATSTDTQYF.

Only a few counts were recorded for this clonotype. The gene calls are TRBV4-1 and TRBJ2-3; D gene ambiguous. The CDR3 covers 16 residues. V was trimmed by 0 bases and J by 4 bases, leaving 14 bases between them. Per germline, CDR1 MGHRA and CDR2 YSYEKL. CDR3 sequence: CASSQDLVLGADTQYF. CDR3 in DNA: TGCGCCAGCAGCCAAGATCTTGTTCTTGGAGCAGATACGCAGTATTTT.